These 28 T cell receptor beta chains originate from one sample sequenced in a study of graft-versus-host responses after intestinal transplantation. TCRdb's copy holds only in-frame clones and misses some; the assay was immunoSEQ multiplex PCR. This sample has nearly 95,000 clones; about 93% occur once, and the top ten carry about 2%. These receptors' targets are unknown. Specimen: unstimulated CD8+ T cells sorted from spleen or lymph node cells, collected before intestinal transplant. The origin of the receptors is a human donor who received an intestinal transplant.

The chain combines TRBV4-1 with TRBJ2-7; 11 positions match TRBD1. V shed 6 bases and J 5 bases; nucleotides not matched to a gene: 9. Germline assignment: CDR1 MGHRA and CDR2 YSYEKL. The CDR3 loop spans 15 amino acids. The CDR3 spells CASRGSGQGAHEQYF. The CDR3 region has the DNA TGCGCCAGCAGGGGGTCCGGACAGGGGGCCCACGAGCAGTACTTC.

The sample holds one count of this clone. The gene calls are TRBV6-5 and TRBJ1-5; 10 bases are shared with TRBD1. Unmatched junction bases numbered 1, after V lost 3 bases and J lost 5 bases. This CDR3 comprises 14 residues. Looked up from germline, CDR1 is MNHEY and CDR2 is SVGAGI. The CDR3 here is CASSYGTGDQPQHF. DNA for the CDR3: TGTGCCAGCAGTTATGGGACAGGGGATCAGCCCCAGCATTTT.

The CDR3 here is CASSLVTGFGYTF. The DNA for the CDR3 is TGTGCCAGCAGCTTGGTAACGGGATTCGGCTACACCTTC. The V and J genes are TRBV5-4 and TRBJ1-2; D remains ambiguous. This CDR3 comprises 13 residues. Per the germline V gene, CDR1 is SGHNT and CDR2 is YYREEE (reference sequence). Trimming shortened V by 0 bases and J by 8 bases, and 11 bases separated the two germline ends.

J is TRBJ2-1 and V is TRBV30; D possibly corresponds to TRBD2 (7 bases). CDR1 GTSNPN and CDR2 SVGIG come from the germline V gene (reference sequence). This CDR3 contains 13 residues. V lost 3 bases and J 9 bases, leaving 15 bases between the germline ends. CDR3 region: CAWSGSGGGEQFF. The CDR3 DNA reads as TGTGCCTGGAGCGGCTCGGGGGGCGGTGAGCAGTTCTTC.

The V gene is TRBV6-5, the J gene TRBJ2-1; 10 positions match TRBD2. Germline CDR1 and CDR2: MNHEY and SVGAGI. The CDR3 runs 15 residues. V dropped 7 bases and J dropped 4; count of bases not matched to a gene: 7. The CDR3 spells CASTLDSGGYNEQFF. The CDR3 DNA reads TGTGCCAGCACGCTTGATAGCGGGGGGTACAATGAGCAGTTCTTC.

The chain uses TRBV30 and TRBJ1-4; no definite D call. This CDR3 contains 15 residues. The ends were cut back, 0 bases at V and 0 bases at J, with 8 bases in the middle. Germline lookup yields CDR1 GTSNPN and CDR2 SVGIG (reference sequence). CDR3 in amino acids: CAWSVIQATNEKLFF. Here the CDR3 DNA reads TGTGCCTGGAGTGTAATCCAGGCAACTAATGAAAAACTGTTTTTT. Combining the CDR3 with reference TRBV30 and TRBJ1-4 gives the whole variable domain SQTIHQWPATLVQPVGSPLSLECTVEGTSNPNLYWYRQAAGRGLQLLFYSVGIGQISSEVPQNLSASRPQDRQFILSSKKLLLSDSGFYLCAWSVIQATNEKLFFGSGTQLSVL.

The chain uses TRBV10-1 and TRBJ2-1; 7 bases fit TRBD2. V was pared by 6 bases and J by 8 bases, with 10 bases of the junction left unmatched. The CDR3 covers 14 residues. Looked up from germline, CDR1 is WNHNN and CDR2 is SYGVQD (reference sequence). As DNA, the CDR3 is TGCGCCAGCAGCGATGGGGGGGTATATGATGAGCAGTTCTTC. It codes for CASSDGGVYDEQFF.

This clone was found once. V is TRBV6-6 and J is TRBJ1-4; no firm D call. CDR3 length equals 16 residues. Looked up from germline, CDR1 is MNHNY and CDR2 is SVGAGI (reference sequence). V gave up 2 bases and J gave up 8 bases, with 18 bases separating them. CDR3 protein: CASSYPTSEVDEKLFF. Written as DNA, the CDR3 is TGTGCCAGCAGTTACCCGACCTCGGAGGTGGACGAAAAACTGTTTTTT.

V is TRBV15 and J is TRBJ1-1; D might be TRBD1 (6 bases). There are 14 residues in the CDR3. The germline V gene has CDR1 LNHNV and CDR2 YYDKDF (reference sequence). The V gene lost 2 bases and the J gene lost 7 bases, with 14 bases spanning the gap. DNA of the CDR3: TGTGCCACCAGCAGACTGGACAGTTTCGATGAAGCTTTCTTT. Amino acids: CATSRLDSFDEAFF. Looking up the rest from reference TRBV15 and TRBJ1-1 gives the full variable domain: DAMVIQNPRYQVTQFGKPVTLSCSQTLNHNVMYWYQQKSSQAPKLLFHYYDKDFNNEADTPDNFQSRRPNTSFCFLDIRSPGLGDTAMYLCATSRLDSFDEAFFGQGTRLTVV.

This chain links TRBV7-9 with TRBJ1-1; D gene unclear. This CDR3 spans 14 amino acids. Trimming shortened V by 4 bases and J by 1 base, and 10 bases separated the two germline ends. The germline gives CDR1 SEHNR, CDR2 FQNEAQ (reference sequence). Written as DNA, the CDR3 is TGTGCCAGCAGCTCAGACTGGTCGAACACTGAAGCTTTCTTT. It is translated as CASSSDWSNTEAFF. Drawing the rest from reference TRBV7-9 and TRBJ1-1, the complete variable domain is DTGVSQNPRHKITKRGQNVTFRCDPISEHNRLYWYRQTLGQGPEFLTYFQNEAQLEKSRLLSDRFSAERPKGSFSTLEIQRTEQGDSAMYLCASSSDWSNTEAFFGQGTRLTVV.

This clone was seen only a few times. CDR3 region: CASRVGGVNSPLHF. Written as DNA, the CDR3 is TGTGCCAGCCGCGTGGGGGGGGTCAATTCACCCCTCCACTTT. The chain has TRBV19 and TRBJ1-6; D perhaps matches TRBD1 (5 bases). The CDR3 length is 14 residues. Germline lookup yields CDR1 LNHDA and CDR2 SQIVND (reference sequence). V gave up 9 bases and J gave up 7 bases, with 16 bases separating them.

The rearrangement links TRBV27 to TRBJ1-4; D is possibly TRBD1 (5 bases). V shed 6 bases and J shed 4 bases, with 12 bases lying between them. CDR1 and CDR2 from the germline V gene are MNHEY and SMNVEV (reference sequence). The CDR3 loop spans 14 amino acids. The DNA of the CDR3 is TGTGCCAGCAGACTTATAGGGGTTAATGAAAAACTGTTTTTT. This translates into CASRLIGVNEKLFF. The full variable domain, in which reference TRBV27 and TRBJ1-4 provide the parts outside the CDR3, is EAQVTQNPRYLITVTGKKLTVTCSQNMNHEYMSWYRQDPGLGLRQIYYSMNVEVTDKGDVPEGYKVSRKEKRNFPLILESPSPNQTSLYFCASRLIGVNEKLFFGSGTQLSVL.

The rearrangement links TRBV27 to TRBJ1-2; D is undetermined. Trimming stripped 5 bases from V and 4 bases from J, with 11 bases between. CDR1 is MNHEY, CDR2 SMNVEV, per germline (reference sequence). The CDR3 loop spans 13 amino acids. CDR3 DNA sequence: TGTGCCAGCAGTCCCCGACTGAGCTATGGCTACACCTTC. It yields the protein CASSPRLSYGYTF.

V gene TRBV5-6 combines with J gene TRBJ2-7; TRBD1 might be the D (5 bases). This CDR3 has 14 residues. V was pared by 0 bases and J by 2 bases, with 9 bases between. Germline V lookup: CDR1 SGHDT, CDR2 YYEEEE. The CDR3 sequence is CASSLVDSPYEQYF. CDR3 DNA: TGTGCCAGCAGCTTGGTTGACAGTCCCTACGAGCAGTACTTC.

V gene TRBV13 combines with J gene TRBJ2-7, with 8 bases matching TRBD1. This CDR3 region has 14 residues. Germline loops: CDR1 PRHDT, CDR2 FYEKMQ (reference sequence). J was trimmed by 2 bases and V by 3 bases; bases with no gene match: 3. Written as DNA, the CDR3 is TGTGCCAGCAGCTTGGGACAGGTAACCTACGAGCAGTACTTC. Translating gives CASSLGQVTYEQYF.

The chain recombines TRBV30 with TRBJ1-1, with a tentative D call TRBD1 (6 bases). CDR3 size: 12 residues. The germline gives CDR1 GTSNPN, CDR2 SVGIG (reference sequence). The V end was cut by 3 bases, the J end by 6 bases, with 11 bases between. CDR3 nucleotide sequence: TGTGCCTGGAGACCCGGACAGCCTGAAGCTTTCTTT. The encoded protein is CAWRPGQPEAFF.

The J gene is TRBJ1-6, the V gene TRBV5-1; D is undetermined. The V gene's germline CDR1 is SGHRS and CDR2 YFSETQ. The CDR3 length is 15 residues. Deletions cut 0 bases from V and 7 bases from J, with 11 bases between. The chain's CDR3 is CASSLVVAANSPLHF. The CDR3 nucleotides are TGCGCCAGCAGCTTGGTTGTCGCAGCGAATTCACCCCTCCACTTT.

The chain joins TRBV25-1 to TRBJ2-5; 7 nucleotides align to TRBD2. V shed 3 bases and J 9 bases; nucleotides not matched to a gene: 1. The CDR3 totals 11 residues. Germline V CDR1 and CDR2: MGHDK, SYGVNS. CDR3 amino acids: CASSEGGAQYF. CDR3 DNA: TGTGCCAGCAGTGAGGGAGGGGCCCAGTACTTC.

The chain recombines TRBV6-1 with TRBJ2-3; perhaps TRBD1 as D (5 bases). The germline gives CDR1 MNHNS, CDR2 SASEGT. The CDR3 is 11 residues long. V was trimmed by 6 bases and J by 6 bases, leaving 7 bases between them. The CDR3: CASSAGDTQYF. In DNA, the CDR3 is TGTGCCAGCAGCGCAGGGGATACGCAGTATTTT.

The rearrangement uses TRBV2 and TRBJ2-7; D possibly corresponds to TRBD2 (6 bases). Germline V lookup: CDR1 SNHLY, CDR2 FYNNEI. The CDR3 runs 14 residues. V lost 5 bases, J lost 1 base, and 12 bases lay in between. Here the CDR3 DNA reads TGTGCCAGCAGTTCTCTAGCGTCATCCTACGAGCAGTACTTC. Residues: CASSSLASSYEQYF.

This chain's CDR3 is CASSDGQGYGYTF. The CDR3 DNA sequence: TGTGCCAGCAGCGACGGACAGGGGTACGGCTACACCTTC. The rearrangement uses TRBV27 and TRBJ1-2, with 9 bases aligning to TRBD1. Germline V gene data show CDR1 as MNHEY and CDR2 as SMNVEV (reference sequence). The CDR3 length is 13 residues. V shed 6 bases and J 8 bases; nucleotides not matched to a gene: 7.

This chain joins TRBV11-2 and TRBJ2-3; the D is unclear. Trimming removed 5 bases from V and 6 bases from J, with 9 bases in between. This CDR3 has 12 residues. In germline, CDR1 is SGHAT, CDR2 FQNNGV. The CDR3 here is CASSPPSDTQYF. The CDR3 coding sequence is TGTGCCAGCAGCCCCCCTTCGGATACGCAGTATTTT.

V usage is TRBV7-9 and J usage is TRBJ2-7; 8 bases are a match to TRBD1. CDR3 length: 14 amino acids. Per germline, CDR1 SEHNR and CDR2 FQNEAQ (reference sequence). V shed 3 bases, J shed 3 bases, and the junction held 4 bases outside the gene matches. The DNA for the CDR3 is TGTGCCAGCAGCTTGGCCGGACAGGGCTACGAGCAGTACTTC. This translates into CASSLAGQGYEQYF.

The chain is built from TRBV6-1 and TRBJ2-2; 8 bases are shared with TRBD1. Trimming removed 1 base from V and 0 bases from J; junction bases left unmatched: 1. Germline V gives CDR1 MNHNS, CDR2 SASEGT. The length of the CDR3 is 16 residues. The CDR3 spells CASSEGTGPNTGELFF. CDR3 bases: TGTGCCAGCAGTGAAGGGACAGGGCCGAACACCGGGGAGCTGTTTTTT.

The CDR3 DNA follows: TGCGCCAGCAGCCAAGACCGGGGGGGCCTAAACGAGCAGTACTTC. This gives the protein CASSQDRGGLNEQYF. J is TRBJ2-7 and V is TRBV4-3; TRBD2 agrees at 8 bases. This CDR3 contains 15 residues. The junction had 6 bases not matched to a gene; V was cut back by 0 bases and J by 5 bases. Germline-derived CDR1 and CDR2 are LGHNA and YSLEER.

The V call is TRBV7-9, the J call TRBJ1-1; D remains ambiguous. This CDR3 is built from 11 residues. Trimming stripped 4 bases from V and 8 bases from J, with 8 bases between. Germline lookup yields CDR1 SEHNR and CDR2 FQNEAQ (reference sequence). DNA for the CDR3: TGTGCCAGCAGCTCAGACGGGGAAGCTTTCTTT. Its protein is CASSSDGEAFF.

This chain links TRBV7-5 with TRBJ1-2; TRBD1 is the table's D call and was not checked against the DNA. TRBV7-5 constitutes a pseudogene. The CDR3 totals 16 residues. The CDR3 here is CVRSFRLQTGAYGYTF. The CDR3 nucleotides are TGTGTCAGAAGCTTTAGGCTTCAGACAGGAGCCTATGGCTACACCTTC.

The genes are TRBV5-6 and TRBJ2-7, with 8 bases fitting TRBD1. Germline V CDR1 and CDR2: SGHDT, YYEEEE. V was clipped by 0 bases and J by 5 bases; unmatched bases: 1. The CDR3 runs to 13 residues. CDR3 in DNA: TGTGCCAGCAGCTTGGCCAGGGGGCACGAGCAGTACTTC. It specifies CASSLARGHEQYF.